The next 14 T cell receptor beta chains were all read from a single sample in a study of T cell repertoires in cytomegalovirus infection. These receptors lack a known antigen. MiXCR was run by TCRdb on the reads, yielding one entry per CDR3 protein. The data hold 650,000 to 900,000 distinct CDR3 sequences, with 25% to 30% observed a single time. The sample in question was cultured CD8+ T cells from PBMCs, obtained from culture after CMV antigen stimulation. These receptors were collected from a human donor in good health (CMV status not recorded). Some clones in this sample may be carry-over from other donors' samples.

The rearrangement links TRBV4-1 to TRBJ1-5; the D gene is possibly TRBD1 (6 bases). Between the trimmed V and J ends, which lost 2 bases and 4 bases, there was a span of 12 bases. Germline CDR1 and CDR2: MGHRA and YSYEKL. This CDR3 has 15 amino acids. CDR3 nucleotides: TGCGCCAGCAGCCAACGGGACAACCCGAATCAGCCCCAGCATTTT. Translating it yields CASSQRDNPNQPQHF.

This chain links TRBV7-6 with TRBJ1-1; D gene ambiguous. Looked up from germline, CDR1 is SGHVS and CDR2 is FNYEAQ. The CDR3 has 17 residues. V lost 1 base and J 1 base, leaving 16 bases between the germline ends. The CDR3 loop is CASSLGPSPKPNTEAFF. The CDR3 nucleotides are TGTGCCAGCAGCTTAGGGCCCAGCCCCAAACCGAACACTGAAGCTTTCTTT.

The rearrangement joins TRBV5-4 to TRBJ2-2; D uncertain. CDR1 and CDR2 (germline): SGHNT, YYREEE (reference sequence). This CDR3 contains 16 residues. V was cut by 2 bases and J by 1 base, with 12 bases left in between. CDR3 nucleotide sequence: TGTGCCAGCAGCTTTGGGCCCCTCGAGAACACCGGGGAGCTGTTTTTT. Amino acids: CASSFGPLENTGELFF.

The J gene is TRBJ2-7, the V gene TRBV11-2; D might be TRBD1 or TRBD2, each matching 5 bases. This CDR3 spans 14 amino acids. Trimming stripped 5 bases from V and 3 bases from J, with 14 bases between. Per the germline V gene, CDR1 is SGHAT and CDR2 is FQNNGV. The chain's CDR3 is CASSPTWGNYEQYV. The CDR3, as DNA: TGTGCCAGCAGCCCTACGTGGGGGAACTACGAGCAGTACGTC.

This clonotype was seen many times. V and J are TRBV28 and TRBJ1-5, with D unresolved. From germline, CDR1 is MDHEN and CDR2 SYDVKM. Trimming took 1 base from V and 1 from J, leaving 11 bases between them. This CDR3 comprises 16 residues. The CDR3 protein is CASSLSLGSSNQPQHF. In DNA form, the CDR3 reads TGTGCCAGCAGTTTATCCTTGGGGTCGAGCAATCAGCCCCAGCATTTT.

This CDR3 is CASSLVRDGNTEAFF. The CDR3 DNA follows: TGTGCCAGCAGCCTGGTGCGGGACGGTAACACTGAAGCTTTCTTT. The V gene is TRBV5-5, the J gene TRBJ1-1; perhaps TRBD1 as D (5 bases). V lost 4 bases and J lost 2, with 15 bases in between. The CDR3 loop spans 15 amino acids. Germline V CDR1 and CDR2: SGHKS, YYEKEE (reference sequence).

The chain links TRBV7-9 to TRBJ1-1, with D perhaps matching TRBD1 (6 bases). The CDR3 consists of 15 residues. The germline V and J ends were trimmed by 4 bases and 3 bases, with 15 bases remaining between them. Germline V lookup: CDR1 SEHNR, CDR2 FQNEAQ (reference sequence). This chain's CDR3 is CASSSLRRGDTEAFF. The DNA for the CDR3 is TGTGCCAGCAGCTCCTTAAGGAGGGGGGACACTGAAGCTTTCTTT.

This clonotype was counted a few times. The V call is TRBV15, the J call TRBJ2-1; TRBD2 matches 11 bases. Germline CDR1 LNHNV, CDR2 YYDKDF (reference sequence). This CDR3 has 17 amino acids. The ends lost 3 bases at V and 1 base at J; junction bases unmatched: 5. The CDR3 region is CATSSLLAGDSYNEQFF. CDR3 sequence (DNA): TGTGCCACCAGCAGTTTACTAGCGGGGGATTCCTACAATGAGCAGTTCTTC.

This clonotype occurred many times. This chain uses TRBV6-6 with TRBJ1-6, with D unresolved. Trimming removed 0 bases from V and 7 bases from J, with 10 bases in between. Germline assignment: CDR1 MNHNY and CDR2 SVGAGI (reference sequence). CDR3 length equals 15 residues. The CDR3 region is CASSYSSQYNSPLHF. DNA for the CDR3: TGTGCCAGCAGTTACTCGTCGCAGTACAATTCACCCCTCCACTTT.

This clonotype has just a few counts. Here the CDR3 reads CASSLTFRQGDTGELFF. CDR3 nucleotide sequence: TGCGCCAGCAGCCTAACATTTCGACAGGGGGATACCGGGGAGCTGTTTTTT. The chain is built from TRBV4-1 and TRBJ2-2; TRBD1 matches at 9 bases. The V segment lost 4 bases and the J segment 5 bases; nucleotides outside the gene matches: 11. CDR1 is MGHRA and CDR2 is YSYEKL in the germline V gene. This CDR3 is 17 amino acids long.

The rearrangement uses TRBV18 and TRBJ2-7; D tentatively fits TRBD1 or TRBD2 (5 bases each). V was cut by 2 bases and J by 2 bases, with 16 bases left in between. There are 16 residues in the CDR3. Germline V gene data show CDR1 as KGHSH and CDR2 as LQKENI. This CDR3 reads CASSPLKTGPPYEQYF. CDR3 nucleotide sequence: TGTGCCAGCTCACCATTAAAAACGGGGCCACCCTACGAGCAGTACTTC.

J is TRBJ2-7 and V is TRBV7-9, with D perhaps matching TRBD1 (7 bases). V was trimmed by 4 bases and J by 2 bases, leaving 15 bases between them. This CDR3 is 15 amino acids long. The germline V gene encodes CDR1 SEHNR and CDR2 FQNEAQ (reference sequence). The CDR3 region is CASSSVEGAAYEQYV. DNA for the CDR3: TGTGCCAGCAGCTCTGTGGAGGGGGCGGCCTACGAGCAGTACGTC.

This clonotype has only one observation. The chain carries TRBV27 and TRBJ2-3; TRBD2 agrees at 7 bases. Germline loops: CDR1 MNHEY, CDR2 SMNVEV (reference sequence). This CDR3 comprises 14 residues. V was clipped by 4 bases and J by 5 bases; unmatched bases: 6. The CDR3 here is CASSWGEGVDTQYF. The CDR3 bases are TGTGCCAGCAGTTGGGGGGAGGGTGTAGATACGCAGTATTTT.

The chain has TRBV6-2 or TRBV6-3 and TRBJ2-5; the D gene is possibly TRBD2 (5 bases). CDR1 and CDR2 (germline): MNHEY, SVGEGT. V was shortened by 6 bases and J by 5 bases, with 16 bases between the two germline ends. This CDR3 has 14 residues. In nucleotides, the CDR3 is TGTGCCAGCAGCAATGGACTCCCTGGGGAGACCCAGTACTTC. Protein: CASSNGLPGETQYF.